A selection of T cell receptor beta chains follows, all from one sample in a study of control samples from healthy donors and cancer patients. Clones were read by immunoSEQ multiplex PCR, and TCRdb kept only the in-frame ones, dropping some. This sample carries more than 85,000 clones, roughly 90% of them seen once, and the ten largest clones take 17%. Sequencing was done on a sample of blood. The receptor source for this set is a woman between 50 and 59 years old in good health. Each CDR3 is given with its conserved first and last residue. A D gene is named only where the DNA matches it firmly. Clone size is given for some rows only: seen once, a few or many times, or a class if the clone is expanded.

j_call clone_size cdr3_length d_call v_call cdr3_nt cdr3_aa
TRBJ1-6 - 14 - TRBV5-1 TGCGCCAGCAGCTTGGAGGTGGAGTATTCACCCCTCCACTTT CASSLEVEYSPLHF
TRBJ2-1 - 12 - TRBV9 TGTGCCAGCAGCGTAGGATTCTATGAGCAGTTCTTC CASSVGFYEQFF
TRBJ2-1 few 12 - TRBV10-1 TGCGCCAGCAGTGACTGGTCGGGTGAGCAGTTCTTC CASSDWSGEQFF
TRBJ2-1 - 12 - TRBV12-3/TRBV12-4 TGTGCCAGCACCTCCCCGGACTCTAGCGAGTTCTTC CASTSPDSSEFF
TRBJ2-4 - 16 - TRBV27 TGTGCCAGCAGTCCGTGGTCTGGACAGAGAAAAAACATTCAGTACTTC CASSPWSGQRKNIQYF
TRBJ2-2 - 12 - TRBV29-1 TGCAGCGCCGTGAGAGGGACCGGGGAGCTGTTTTTT CSAVRGTGELFF
TRBJ1-1 - 14 - TRBV6-5 TGTGCCAGCAGTCCTCCGAGGGGTGGGGGATCAACTTTCTTT CASSPPRGGGSTFF
TRBJ2-6 - 13 - TRBV27 TGTGCCAGTACCTTTAGTGGGGCCAACGTCCTGACTTTC CASTFSGANVLTF
TRBJ2-3 - 14 - TRBV7-8 TGTGCCAGCAGGTTAGCGACTAGCACAGATACGCAGTATTTT CASRLATSTDTQYF
TRBJ1-3 - 15 - TRBV7-7 TGTGCCAGCAGCTTACGGGCAGGGATTGGAAACACCATATATTTT CASSLRAGIGNTIYF
TRBJ1-5 once 19 TRBD1 TRBV19 TGTGCCAGGGGAGTGCAGTTGGATCGACAGGGAAATAGCAATCAGCCCCAGCATTTT CARGVQLDRQGNSNQPQHF
TRBJ2-2 - 20 - TRBV3-1/TRBV3-2 TGTGCCAGCAGCCAAGATGCTTGGAGTCAGGCCGTCCCGAACACCGGGGAGCTGTTTTTT CASSQDAWSQAVPNTGELFF
TRBJ1-2 once 15 TRBD1 TRBV4-3 TGCGCCAGCAGCCCATGGGACAGCCAAAACTATGGCTACACCTTC CASSPWDSQNYGYTF
TRBJ2-3 - 17 TRBD2 TRBV5-8 TGTGCCAGCAGTCCCCTAATAAGCGGGGCAAAGTCAGATACGCAGTATTTT CASSPLISGAKSDTQYF
TRBJ2-1 many 12 - TRBV24-1 TGTGCCACCAGTGACCGGGGAGGTGAGCAGTTCTTC CATSDRGGEQFF
TRBJ2-3 - 19 - TRBV7-2 TGTGCCAGCAGCTTAGGGGAAAGGTTTCGGAGAGGGGGCACAGATACGCAGTATTTT CASSLGERFRRGGTDTQYF
TRBJ1-1 - 14 - TRBV25-1 TGTGCCAGCAGTTACGGACGGGGAGGACTTGAAGCTTTCTTT CASSYGRGGLEAFF
TRBJ2-2 - 12 - TRBV19 TGTGCCAGTAATGGAGGGACCGGGGAGCTGTTTTTT CASNGGTGELFF
TRBJ1-2 - 14 - TRBV2 TGTGCCAGCAGTGAACTTCAGGTTAACTATGGCTACACCTTC CASSELQVNYGYTF
TRBJ2-7 - 13 - TRBV6-2/TRBV6-3 TGTGCCAGCAGTAGCGACAGAGCCTACGAGCAGTACTTC CASSSDRAYEQYF
TRBJ1-6 - 16 TRBD1 TRBV6-6 TGTGCCAGCAGCCGTCGCGGACAGGGGGATAATTCACCCCTCCACTTT CASSRRGQGDNSPLHF
TRBJ2-3 - 15 TRBD1 TRBV5-6 TGTGCCAGCAGCTTAGGGACAGGGGGCCTAGATACGCAGTATTTT CASSLGTGGLDTQYF
TRBJ2-1 - 13 - TRBV29-1 TGCAGCCTGTCCCCAAGCTCCTACAATGAGCAGTTCTTC CSLSPSSYNEQFF
TRBJ1-2 - 12 - TRBV30 TGTGCCTGGAGCAACAGTAACTATGGCTACACCTTC CAWSNSNYGYTF
TRBJ2-7 - 14 TRBD1 TRBV11-1 TGTGCCAGCAGCAGGGACAGGCGGGTTTACGAGCAGTACTTC CASSRDRRVYEQYF
TRBJ2-1 - 14 - TRBV6-5 TGTGCCAGCAGCCCGGGACTTTCCTACAATGAGCAGTTCTTC CASSPGLSYNEQFF
TRBJ1-1 - 14 - TRBV9 TGTGCCAGCAGCCTGGCAGGGGCGCGCACTGAAGCTTTCTTT CASSLAGARTEAFF
TRBJ2-7 - 13 - TRBV10-3 TGTGCCATCAGTGAGTCCCCGTACCGGGAGCAGTACTTC CAISESPYREQYF
TRBJ1-5 - 18 - TRBV27 TGTGCCAGCAGTTTATATGGGCCGGACAGCTATAGCAATCAGCCCCAGCATTTT CASSLYGPDSYSNQPQHF
TRBJ1-2 - 18 TRBD1 TRBV7-2 TGTGCCAGCAGCTTAGAGAATTTCGGGACAGGGAGGGTCTATGGCTACACCTTC CASSLENFGTGRVYGYTF
TRBJ2-2 - 15 - TRBV24-1 TGTGCCACCAGTGATGCCCGAACCCAAACCGGGGAGCTGTTTTTT CATSDARTQTGELFF
TRBJ2-4 - 16 TRBD2 TRBV27 TGTGCCAGCACTTCGGGAGGGATGCAAGCCAAAAACATTCAGTACTTC CASTSGGMQAKNIQYF
TRBJ2-2 - 12 - TRBV12-3/TRBV12-4 TGTGCCATCGGGAGAGGGTTCGGGGAGCTGTTTTTT CAIGRGFGELFF
TRBJ2-3 once 16 - TRBV4-2 TGTGCCAGCAGCCAAGATCGCAGCGGGTCGACAGATACGCAGTATTTT CASSQDRSGSTDTQYF
TRBJ1-5 - 16 - TRBV24-1 TGTGCCACCAGTGATGCTACAGGGAGAAGCAATCAGCCCCAGCATTTT CATSDATGRSNQPQHF
TRBJ1-3 - 17 TRBD1 TRBV6-1 TGTGCCAGCAGTGCCCGGGACAGCGCCTACTCTGGAAACACCATATATTTT CASSARDSAYSGNTIYF
TRBJ2-5 once 17 TRBD2 TRBV27 TGTGCCAGCAGTGCCCGGACTAGCGGGCCAGCCCAAGAGACCCAGTACTTC CASSARTSGPAQETQYF
TRBJ2-4 - 16 - TRBV7-2 TGTGCCAGCAGCTTAATTGGACGGGGGGCCAAAAACATTCAGTACTTC CASSLIGRGAKNIQYF
TRBJ1-6 - 15 - TRBV6-5 TGTGCCAGCAGCCGCGAGACAGGAGGAAATTCACCCCTCCACTTT CASSRETGGNSPLHF
TRBJ1-5 - 15 TRBD1 TRBV18 TGTGCCAGCTCACCACCGGACAGGGGCAATCAGCCCCAGCATTTT CASSPPDRGNQPQHF
TRBJ2-7 - 17 TRBD1 TRBV9 TGTGCCAGCAGCGGGGGACAGGGGGCCCTCTGGTTCGGCGAGCAGTACTTC CASSGGQGALWFGEQYF
TRBJ1-2 - 15 - TRBV21-1 TGTGCCAGCAGAAGAACCTACTCGGACAACTATGGCTACACCTTC CASRRTYSDNYGYTF
TRBJ1-5 - 20 - TRBV6-1 TGTGCCAGCAGTGGGTTGACCCCAGGACCCTTCACTTATAGCAATCAGCCCCAGCATTTT CASSGLTPGPFTYSNQPQHF
TRBJ2-2 - 15 TRBD1 TRBV25-1 TGTGGACCCCAGGGGGCAGAAATAAACACCGGGGAGCTGTTTTTT CGPQGAEINTGELFF
TRBJ2-2 - 15 TRBD2 TRBV29-1 TGCAGCGTTAAAAGGGCTAGCGGGAACACCGGGGAGCTGTTTTTT CSVKRASGNTGELFF
TRBJ2-7 - 14 TRBD1 TRBV19 TGTGCCAGTAGTCACGGGACAGAGACCTACGAGCAGTACTTC CASSHGTETYEQYF
TRBJ1-1 - 16 - TRBV11-2 TGTGCCAGCAGCTTAAGAGAGGTGGCGATGAACACTGAAGCTTTCTTT CASSLREVAMNTEAFF
TRBJ2-3 - 15 TRBD2 TRBV6-6 TGTGCCAGCTTACAAGCGCGGGAGGGCCGGGATACGCAGTATTTT CASLQAREGRDTQYF
TRBJ2-1 - 19 TRBD2 TRBV4-2 TGTGCCAGCAGCCAGAGAGGGGCGGGGTTAGCGGGGGGTTACAATGAGCAGTTCTTC CASSQRGAGLAGGYNEQFF
TRBJ1-2 - 14 TRBD1 TRBV2 TGTGCCAGCAGTGGGCAGGGGGGTAACTATGGCTACACCTTC CASSGQGGNYGYTF
TRBJ2-3 - 12 - TRBV30 TGTGCCTGGAGGGCCCCCCCAGATACGCAGTATTTT CAWRAPPDTQYF
TRBJ2-2 - 17 TRBD2 TRBV9 TGTGCCAGCAGCCCCCGTCGGAGCGGGACTAACACCGGGGAGCTGTTTTTT CASSPRRSGTNTGELFF
TRBJ2-7 - 17 TRBD2 TRBV3-1/TRBV3-2 TGTGCCAGCAGCCAAGTTTGGAATAGCGGGGGTTCCTACGAGCAGTACTTC CASSQVWNSGGSYEQYF